This is a list of T cell receptor beta chains from one sample in a study of early T cells in non-severe SARS-CoV-2 infection. TCRdb used MiXCR to reprocess the 5' RACE reads, holding one entry per CDR3 protein. The table includes tens of thousands of distinct CDR3 sequences, 5% to 6.5% detected once. Specimen: whole blood. The receptors come from an adult who was a healthcare worker with PCR-confirmed SARS-CoV-2 infection or an uninfected control (not recorded which). The CDR3 runs from the conserved cysteine through the conserved F or W. The D gene is left open where the match is weak. The size of a clone is reported for some rows only, either as once, few or many, or as a class for expanded clones.

V	D	J	size	DNA	CDR3
TRBV15	TRBD1	TRBJ1-5	many	TGTGCCACCAGCAGAGATGGAACAGGGGGTCAGCCCCAGCATTTT	CATSRDGTGGQPQHF
TRBV7-6	.	TRBJ1-6	.	TGTGCCAGCAGCTTTTCGGCCCCTACAGGGAATTATAATTCACCCCTCCACTTT	CASSFSAPTGNYNSPLHF
TRBV18	TRBD2	TRBJ2-3	.	TGTGCCAGCTCACCCCCGGGACTAGTGGGGGGCACAGATACGCAGTATTTT	CASSPPGLVGGTDTQYF
TRBV11-2	.	TRBJ1-2	many	TGTGCCAGCAGCTCATCCCATTATGGCTACACCTTC	CASSSSHYGYTF
TRBV12-3/TRBV12-4	TRBD1	TRBJ2-5	many	TGTGCCAGCACCCGACAGGGCAGGGAGACCCAGTACTTC	CASTRQGRETQYF
TRBV18	TRBD1	TRBJ1-2	many	TGTGCCAGCTCACCCCCTGACAGGGTTGGCTACACCTTC	CASSPPDRVGYTF
TRBV28	.	TRBJ1-2	.	TGTGCCAGCAGTTTGGTGGGACTTTACAACTATGGCTACACCTTC	CASSLVGLYNYGYTF
TRBV10-1	.	TRBJ1-1	many	TGCGCCAGCAGTGTTTCCAGACGTCCAGGGAGAGGGACTGAAGCTTTCTTT	CASSVSRRPGRGTEAFF
TRBV11-3	TRBD2	TRBJ2-7	many	TGTGCCAGCAGCTTAGATCGGACTAGCGGGTCCCCTAGCTCCTACGAGCAGTACTTC	CASSLDRTSGSPSSYEQYF
TRBV3-1	TRBD1	TRBJ2-7	many	TGTGCCAGCAGCCGAGGACAGGGGATATACGAGCAGTACTTC	CASSRGQGIYEQYF
TRBV19	TRBD1	TRBJ2-1	few	TGTGCCAGTAGTCTAACGGGACAGGGTTTCAATGAGCAGTTCTTC	CASSLTGQGFNEQFF
TRBV21-1	.	TRBJ2-1	many	TGTGCCAGCAGCAGGATTATGTACAATGAGCAGTTCTTC	CASSRIMYNEQFF
TRBV7-2	TRBD1	TRBJ2-5	many	TGTGCCAGCAGCCTCGACAGGGACGAGACCCAGTACTTC	CASSLDRDETQYF
TRBV28	.	TRBJ2-5	many	TGTGCCAGCAGTTTAGGGCGCCTCCAAGAGACCCAGTACTTC	CASSLGRLQETQYF
TRBV27	.	TRBJ2-7	many	TGTGCCAGCAGTCTATCCGCCCGGACGGGGGTGGCTACCTACGAGCAGTACTTC	CASSLSARTGVATYEQYF
TRBV5-1	TRBD1	TRBJ1-1	few	TGCGCCAGCAGCTTGGCGACAGGGACCTTCACTGAAGCTTTCTTT	CASSLATGTFTEAFF
TRBV11-2	.	TRBJ1-5	.	TGTGCCAGCAGCTTAGTGGGGGGGCCCCATCAGCCCCAGCATTTT	CASSLVGGPHQPQHF
TRBV12-3/TRBV12-4	TRBD1	TRBJ1-6	few	TGTGCCAGCAGATCTGACAGGGCCGGTAATTCACCCCTCCACTTT	CASRSDRAGNSPLHF
TRBV7-2	.	TRBJ2-5	many	TGTGCCAGCAGCCCCAGAGGGGTGAAAGAGACCCAGTACTTC	CASSPRGVKETQYF
TRBV20-1	.	TRBJ1-1	many	TGCAGTGCTAGAGTGACAAGAAACACTGAAGCTTTCTTT	CSARVTRNTEAFF
TRBV4-1	TRBD2	TRBJ2-1	few	TGCGCCAGCAGCCGGGATAGCGGGGGCACTTACAATGAGCAGTTCTTC	CASSRDSGGTYNEQFF
TRBV11-2	.	TRBJ1-1	many	TGTGCCAGCAGCTTAGATCTGGCTGTGAACACTGAAGCTTTCTTT	CASSLDLAVNTEAFF
TRBV12-3/TRBV12-4	TRBD1	TRBJ1-2	.	TGTGCCAGCAGGGGGACAGGGGGCGAGGCTTTTGGCTACACCTTC	CASRGTGGEAFGYTF
TRBV28	TRBD1	TRBJ1-1	.	TGTGCCAGCAGTTTACCCCCGACAGGGGGCTTTGAAGCTTTCTTT	CASSLPPTGGFEAFF
TRBV30	.	TRBJ2-1	many	TGTGCCTGGAACTCGGTCCGGCCCGAGCAGTTCTTC	CAWNSVRPEQFF
TRBV20-1	.	TRBJ1-3	many	TGCAGTGGGGTCGATGGAAACACCATATATTTT	CSGVDGNTIYF
TRBV28	.	TRBJ1-2	medium-sized	TGTGCCAGCAGTTTAACTGGAGGCATAGGTGGCTACACCTTC	CASSLTGGIGGYTF
TRBV25-1	TRBD1	TRBJ2-3	many	TGTGCCAGCAGTGAAGGGACAGGGGAGTGGACAGATACGCAGTATTTT	CASSEGTGEWTDTQYF
TRBV10-2	.	TRBJ1-1	many	TGCGCCAGCAGTGAAGGGACGTTAATGAACACTGAAGCTTTCTTT	CASSEGTLMNTEAFF
TRBV6-5	.	TRBJ2-1	many	TGTGCCAGCAGTTATGTCAGCTCCTACAATGAGCAGTTCTTC	CASSYVSSYNEQFF
TRBV2	.	TRBJ2-7	many	TGTGCCAGCAGCGAACTGGGCGCAGAGTCCTACGAGCAGTACTTC	CASSELGAESYEQYF
TRBV20-1	TRBD2	TRBJ2-1	many	TGCAGTGCTAGAGTTGGCGGGGGTACTTCCTACAATGAGCAGTTCTTC	CSARVGGGTSYNEQFF
TRBV11-2	TRBD2	TRBJ2-5	.	TGTGCCAGCAGCCTTGGACTAGTTGAGACCCAGTACTTC	CASSLGLVETQYF
TRBV20-1	TRBD2	TRBJ2-7	.	TGCAGTGCTACCCCACTAGCGGGGGCCTTTTACGAGCAGTACTTC	CSATPLAGAFYEQYF
TRBV29-1	.	TRBJ1-3	many	TGCAGCGTAGATAAACAGGAAAATGGAAACACCATATATTTT	CSVDKQENGNTIYF
TRBV12-3/TRBV12-4	.	TRBJ1-3	many	TGTGCCAGCAGACCATCGAGCTCTGGAAACACCATATATTTT	CASRPSSSGNTIYF
TRBV24-1	.	TRBJ2-3	.	TGTGCCACCAGGGACAGCTCTAGCACAGATACGCAGTATTTT	CATRDSSSTDTQYF
TRBV28	.	TRBJ1-2	many	TGTGCCAGCACCCGGGCCGGAAGGTTTGGCTACACCTTC	CASTRAGRFGYTF
TRBV18	.	TRBJ2-5	many	TGTGCCAGCTCACCACGGCAAGAGACCCAGTACTTC	CASSPRQETQYF
TRBV24-1	.	TRBJ1-5	few	TGTGCCACCAGTGACACGACCCCGAGGCAGCCCCAGCATTTT	CATSDTTPRQPQHF
TRBV28	.	TRBJ1-5	few	TGTGCCAGCAGGGAGGGGTATAGCAATCAGCCCCAGCATTTT	CASREGYSNQPQHF
TRBV5-5	TRBD1	TRBJ1-4	.	TGTGCCAGCAGCTTAGGAGACAGGGGGCTAGATGAAAAACTGTTTTTT	CASSLGDRGLDEKLFF
TRBV9	.	TRBJ1-4	many	TGTGCCAGCAGCCTCTTGGAGGGAGGGAATGAAAAACTGTTTTTT	CASSLLEGGNEKLFF
TRBV5-1	.	TRBJ2-1	.	TGCGCCAGCAGCTTGTATCCGGGGCGCGAGCAGTTCTTC	CASSLYPGREQFF
TRBV20-1	.	TRBJ2-2	many	TGCGGGAGGAGGTTTTCCACCGGGGAGCTGTTTTTT	CGRRFSTGELFF
TRBV6-2/TRBV6-3	.	TRBJ2-3	many	TGTGCCAGCAGTTACTCGGTGACAGATACGCAGTATTTT	CASSYSVTDTQYF
TRBV7-8	TRBD1	TRBJ2-2	few	TGTGCCAGCAGCCCTAGATGGAGACAGGGCGGCGCCACCGGGGAGCTGTTTTTT	CASSPRWRQGGATGELFF
TRBV12-3/TRBV12-4	TRBD1	TRBJ1-5	many	TGTGCCAGCAGTTTAACAGGGGATGGCAATCAGCCCCAGCATTTT	CASSLTGDGNQPQHF
TRBV12-3/TRBV12-4	.	TRBJ1-6	.	TGTGCCAGCAGAATTGCGCCCTTTGGGACTGCGAGCTCCTATAATTCACCCCTCCACTTT	CASRIAPFGTASSYNSPLHF
TRBV6-1	.	TRBJ2-2	many	TGTGCCAGCAGTGCCGGGACTCCCAGACGAACCGGGGAGCTGTTTTTT	CASSAGTPRRTGELFF
TRBV12-3/TRBV12-4	.	TRBJ1-2	many	TGTGCCAGCAGTTTAGCGGGCCCAGGGCTCTATGGCTACACCTTC	CASSLAGPGLYGYTF
TRBV12-3/TRBV12-4	.	TRBJ1-6	.	TGTGCCAGCAGATCAGGACAGAGAGATAATTCACCCCTCCACTTT	CASRSGQRDNSPLHF
TRBV7-3	.	TRBJ1-5	many	TGTGCCAGCAGCCAAGGGCGCGATCAGCCCCAGCATTTT	CASSQGRDQPQHF
TRBV5-4	.	TRBJ2-5	many	TGTGCCAGCAGCAGCGCTCCCCGGGGGCCCCAAGAGACCCAGTACTTC	CASSSAPRGPQETQYF
TRBV7-6	.	TRBJ2-5	many	TGTGCCAGCAGCTTAACACAAGGACAGCAAGAGACCCAGTACTTC	CASSLTQGQQETQYF
TRBV12-3/TRBV12-4	.	TRBJ1-1	many	TGTGCCAGCAGTTTGGTTCGGGGGAGCACTGAAGCTTTCTTT	CASSLVRGSTEAFF
TRBV6-6	TRBD1	TRBJ2-7	many	TGTGCCAGCAGTTACGATGGGGACAGGGCTGGCGAGCAGTACTTC	CASSYDGDRAGEQYF